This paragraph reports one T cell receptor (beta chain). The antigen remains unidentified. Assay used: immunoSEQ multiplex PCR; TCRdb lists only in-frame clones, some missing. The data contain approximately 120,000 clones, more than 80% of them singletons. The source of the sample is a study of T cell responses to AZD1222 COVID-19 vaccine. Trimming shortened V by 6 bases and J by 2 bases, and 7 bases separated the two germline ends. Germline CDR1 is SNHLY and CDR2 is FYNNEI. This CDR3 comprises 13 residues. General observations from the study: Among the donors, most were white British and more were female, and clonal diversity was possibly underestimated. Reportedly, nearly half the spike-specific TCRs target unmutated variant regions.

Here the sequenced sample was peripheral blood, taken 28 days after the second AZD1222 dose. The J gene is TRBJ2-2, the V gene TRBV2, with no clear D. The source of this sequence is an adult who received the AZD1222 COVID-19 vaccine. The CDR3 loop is CASRTKNTGELFF. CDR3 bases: TGTGCCAGCAGGACCAAAAACACCGGGGAGCTGTTTTTT.